What follows are 31 T cell receptor beta chains derived from one specimen sequenced in a study of CD8 T cells in ankylosing spondylitis. MiXCR, applied by TCRdb to the 5' RACE reads, yields one record per CDR3 protein. This table has some 200,000 distinct CDR3 sequences, more than 25% appearing once. The source material was blood, either unsorted or a sorted T cell fraction (not recorded which). Receptor source: a male donor with ankylosing spondylitis or in good health (not recorded which).

This chain links TRBV20-1 with TRBJ2-1, with 9 positions matching TRBD2. This CDR3 comprises 15 residues. CDR1 and CDR2 (germline): DFQATT, SNEGSKA (reference sequence). V shed 3 bases, J shed 9 bases, and the junction held 12 bases outside the gene matches. DNA for the CDR3: TGCAGTGCTAGGGAAGGAGCGGGAGGATTGGTTGAGCAGTTCTTC. It encodes CSAREGAGGLVEQFF.

This clonotype was observed many times. This rearrangement joins TRBV7-2 to TRBJ2-5, with D possibly TRBD2 on 5 matching bases. The V gene's germline CDR1 is SGHTA and CDR2 FQGNSA. The ends were cut back, 0 bases at V and 1 base at J, with 9 bases in the middle. This CDR3 is built from 15 residues. The CDR3 DNA is TGTGCCAGCAGCTTAGCGGGAGTCCCCCAAGAGACCCAGTACTTC. Translated: CASSLAGVPQETQYF.

This clonotype is medium-sized. V gene TRBV4-2 combines with J gene TRBJ2-1; D is unresolved. The V gene's germline CDR1 is LGHNA and CDR2 YNFKEQ. Deletions cut 2 bases from V and 4 bases from J, with 21 bases between. The CDR3 is 18 amino acids. The CDR3 DNA reads as TGTGCCAGCAGCCAAACCCCGGGTAGTGCCGTGGGGTACAATGAGCAGTTCTTC. It yields the protein CASSQTPGSAVGYNEQFF.

This clonotype was recorded many times. V usage is TRBV7-2 and J usage is TRBJ1-2; no reliable D call. The germline V gene encodes CDR1 SGHTA and CDR2 FQGNSA. V gave up 4 bases and J gave up 11 bases, with 14 bases separating them. CDR3 length: 12 amino acids. The CDR3 DNA reads as TGTGCCAGCAGCTCGGTTCTGGGAGGGTACACCTTC. It is translated as CASSSVLGGYTF.

The V gene is TRBV5-6, the J gene TRBJ2-1; TRBD2 might be the D (6 bases). This CDR3 is built from 16 residues. V was clipped by 4 bases and J by 8 bases, with 22 bases between them. Germline CDR1 is SGHDT and CDR2 is YYEEEE. The DNA of the CDR3 is TGTGCCAGCAGCCGAAGAAGCGGGCTGGGTTACGATGAGCAGTTCTTC. It is translated as CASSRRSGLGYDEQFF.

The CDR3 reads CSAREAVREKLFF. Written as DNA, the CDR3 is TGCAGTGCTAGAGAGGCGGTTCGAGAAAAACTGTTTTTT. The J gene is TRBJ1-4, the V gene TRBV20-1; unclear D gene. CDR3 size: 13 residues. The V gene lost 0 bases and the J gene lost 8 bases, with 10 bases spanning the gap. Germline V gives CDR1 DFQATT, CDR2 SNEGSKA (reference sequence).

This clonotype was counted many times. The chain joins TRBV28 to TRBJ2-1; 9 bases map to TRBD2. Germline loops: CDR1 MDHEN, CDR2 SYDVKM. CDR3 size: 18 residues. Trimming at V came to 5 bases and at J to 3 bases, leaving 14 bases not matched to a gene. The DNA for the CDR3 is TGTGCCAGCAGTGTCGCCCGAGCGGGAGGTTCTATCTACAATGAGCAGTTCTTC. Its protein is CASSVARAGGSIYNEQFF.

This clonotype was detected many times. The J gene is TRBJ2-3, the V gene TRBV14; maybe TRBD2 (5 bases). Germline-derived CDR1 and CDR2 are SGHDN and FVKESK. The ends were cut back, 2 bases at V and 4 bases at J, with 13 bases in the middle. CDR3 length: 15 residues. CDR3 bases: TGTGCCAGCAGCCAATACGGGGTTGACTCAGATACGCAGTATTTT. Amino acids: CASSQYGVDSDTQYF.

This clonotype came up many times. The chain combines TRBV12-3 or TRBV12-4 with TRBJ2-1; the D is unclear. This CDR3 region has 15 residues. V was clipped by 7 bases and J by 0 bases, with 13 bases between them. The chain's CDR3 is CASTPPLSSYNEQFF. The DNA of the CDR3 is TGTGCCAGCACGCCCCCCTTGAGCTCCTACAATGAGCAGTTCTTC.

The sample holds a few counts of this clonotype. The V and J genes are TRBV29-1 and TRBJ2-5, with 9 positions matching TRBD2. The CDR3 consists of 13 residues. The V segment lost 4 bases and the J segment 2 bases; nucleotides outside the gene matches: 2. The V gene's germline CDR1 is SQVTM and CDR2 ANQGSEA. The CDR3 DNA reads TGCAGCGTTGGACTAGCGGTACAAGAGACCCAGTACTTC. This encodes CSVGLAVQETQYF.

V gene TRBV29-1 combines with J gene TRBJ2-5, with D maybe TRBD1 (6 bases). The germline V gene has CDR1 SQVTM and CDR2 ANQGSEA. The ends were cut back, 3 bases at V and 5 bases at J, with 10 bases in the middle. The CDR3 contains 12 residues. The CDR3 protein is CSVDPGVETQYF. The CDR3 DNA sequence: TGCAGCGTTGACCCAGGGGTGGAGACCCAGTACTTC.

V and J are TRBV20-1 and TRBJ1-4; TRBD1 aligns across 8 bases. Germline V CDR1 and CDR2: DFQATT, SNEGSKA (reference sequence). The CDR3 loop spans 15 amino acids. V was clipped by 5 bases and J by 8 bases; unmatched bases: 13. CDR3 loop: CSAPPSGTGDEKLFF. The CDR3, as DNA: TGCAGTGCTCCCCCGTCAGGGACAGGAGACGAAAAACTGTTTTTT.

This clonotype was picked up many times. The CDR3: CSVARTEAFF. The CDR3 DNA follows: TGCAGCGTTGCCCGGACGGAAGCTTTCTTT. This sequence joins TRBV29-1 and TRBJ1-1; D is ambiguous. Trimming removed 4 bases from V and 8 bases from J, with 8 bases in between. The length of the CDR3 is 10 residues. Germline CDR1 SQVTM, CDR2 ANQGSEA. The full variable domain, rest sourced from reference TRBV29-1 and TRBJ1-1, is SAVISQKPSRDICQRGTSLTIQCQVDSQVTMMFWYRQQPGQSLTLIATANQGSEATYESGFVIDKFPISRPNLTFSTLTVSNMSPEDSSIYLCSVARTEAFFGQGTRLTVV.

The table lists this clonotype with many counts. V and J are TRBV4-2 and TRBJ2-5, with TRBD2 as a possible D gene (6 bases). Germline assignment: CDR1 LGHNA and CDR2 YNFKEQ. The ends were cut back, 2 bases at V and 4 bases at J, with 8 bases in the middle. The CDR3 covers 13 residues. Here the CDR3 DNA reads TGTGCCAGCAGCCAACAGGGAGGAGAGACCCAGTACTTC. Encoded protein: CASSQQGGETQYF.

In this sample, this clonotype turned up a few times. The CDR3 nucleotides are TGTGCCAGCAGTTCATACGATGAGCAGTTCTTC. Amino acid sequence: CASSSYDEQFF. The chain carries TRBV12-3 or TRBV12-4 and TRBJ2-1; D gene ambiguous. The V and J ends lost 4 bases and 8 bases respectively, with 6 bases between them. The CDR3 spans 11 residues.

This clonotype occurred a few times. This chain connects TRBV20-1 to TRBJ2-7; D gene ambiguous. The CDR3 totals 13 residues. Looked up from germline, CDR1 is DFQATT and CDR2 is SNEGSKA (reference sequence). V gave up 7 bases and J gave up 0 bases, with 13 bases separating them. CDR3 loop: CSVPAPSSYEQYF. CDR3 coding DNA: TGCAGTGTACCGGCACCGAGCTCCTACGAGCAGTACTTC.

This clonotype was counted many times. This CDR3 reads CASSLARGYGYTF. CDR3 DNA: TGTGCCAGCAGCTTGGCTCGGGGCTATGGCTACACCTTC. The chain has TRBV5-8 and TRBJ1-2, with D uncertain. Germline lookup yields CDR1 SGHTS and CDR2 YDEGEE. Trimming removed 0 bases from V and 4 bases from J, with 7 bases in between. CDR3 size: 13 residues.

This sequence joins TRBV5-1 and TRBJ2-7; D call uncertain. V lost 0 bases, J lost 4 bases, and 14 bases lay in between. The CDR3 has 15 residues. The V gene's germline CDR1 is SGHRS and CDR2 YFSETQ. CDR3 nucleotide sequence: TGCGCCAGCAGCTTGGATTCCCGACACCGATACGAGCAGTACTTC. It yields the protein CASSLDSRHRYEQYF.

This clonotype was seen at least ten times. This chain uses TRBV5-1 with TRBJ1-1, with D unresolved. Germline CDR1 and CDR2: SGHRS and YFSETQ. Trimming shortened V by 4 bases and J by 1 base, and 11 bases separated the two germline ends. The CDR3 contains 14 residues. The CDR3 loop reads CASSPDHGNTEAFF. CDR3 in DNA: TGCGCCAGCAGCCCGGACCATGGGAACACTGAAGCTTTCTTT.

This clonotype has at least ten counts. This chain joins TRBV4-1 and TRBJ2-3; D assignment may be TRBD1 or TRBD2 (5 bases each). This CDR3 contains 16 residues. V dropped 1 base and J dropped 3 bases, with 14 bases sitting between them. Germline CDR1 and CDR2: MGHRA and YSYEKL. The CDR3 region has the DNA TGCGCCAGCAGCCAAGGGACATCTCTAGCAACAGATACGCAGTATTTT. The encoded protein is CASSQGTSLATDTQYF.

A few counts support this clonotype. The chain links TRBV20-1 to TRBJ1-1; 10 bases are a match to TRBD1. V dropped 8 bases and J dropped 4; count of bases not matched to a gene: 7. The CDR3 is 13 residues long. The V gene's germline CDR1 is DFQATT and CDR2 SNEGSKA (reference sequence). CDR3 DNA: TGCAGTCTATCCCGGGACAGGGGCACTGAAGCTTTCTTT. Translation gives CSLSRDRGTEAFF.

The chain employs TRBV29-1 and TRBJ1-1, with TRBD1 as a possible D gene (5 bases). The CDR3 contains 15 residues. The V end lost 4 bases, the J end lost 1 base, and 16 bases lay between the germline ends. CDR1 is SQVTM, CDR2 ANQGSEA, per germline. The CDR3 coding sequence is TGCAGCGTTGTGGGGGGAGCTACTAAGAACACTGAAGCTTTCTTT. As protein: CSVVGGATKNTEAFF. Drawing the rest from reference TRBV29-1 and TRBJ1-1, the complete variable domain is SAVISQKPSRDICQRGTSLTIQCQVDSQVTMMFWYRQQPGQSLTLIATANQGSEATYESGFVIDKFPISRPNLTFSTLTVSNMSPEDSSIYLCSVVGGATKNTEAFFGQGTRLTVV.

Concerning this clonotype: A much more abundant neighbour one base away suggests this may be a read error. The chain has TRBV20-1 and TRBJ1-4; 8 bases are a match to TRBD1. Germline V gene data show CDR1 as DFQATT and CDR2 as SNEGSKA (reference sequence). This CDR3 is built from 14 residues. The DNA of the CDR3 is TGCTGTGTTCTAAAGGACAGGGAGAATGAAAAACTGTTTTTT. Translating it yields CCVLKDRENEKLFF.

Many counts were recorded for this clonotype. Here the CDR3 reads CASSLTDSNYGYTF. For the CDR3, the DNA is TGTGCCAGCAGCCTTACAGACAGTAACTATGGCTACACCTTC. The chain combines TRBV11-2 with TRBJ1-2, with a possible D match to TRBD1 (5 bases). Germline lookup yields CDR1 SGHAT and CDR2 FQNNGV. The CDR3 consists of 14 residues. V dropped 5 bases and J dropped 1 base, with 11 bases sitting between them.

The CDR3, as DNA: TGCAGTGCTAGAGTACGTCTAGCGGGAAACCGTGGGGCAGATACGCAGTATTTT. Residues: CSARVRLAGNRGADTQYF. The chain employs TRBV20-1 and TRBJ2-3; 9 bases line up with TRBD2. V lost 1 base to trimming and J lost 4 bases; unmatched junction nucleotides: 15. This CDR3 contains 18 residues. Germline CDR1 reads DFQATT; CDR2 reads SNEGSKA (reference sequence).

The V gene is TRBV5-1, the J gene TRBJ2-3; TRBD2 aligns across 8 bases. This CDR3 has 14 residues. V gave up 0 bases and J gave up 6 bases; unmatched junction bases: 3. Per germline, CDR1 SGHRS and CDR2 YFSETQ. CDR3 bases: TGCGCCAGCAGCTTGGCCCAGCGGGAGGATACGCAGTATTTT. Amino acids: CASSLAQREDTQYF.

This clonotype was recorded a few times. V usage is TRBV12-3 or TRBV12-4 and J usage is TRBJ2-7, with 8 bases matching TRBD1. The CDR3 is 13 amino acids. The trim removed 6 bases at V and 5 bases at J, leaving 6 bases unmatched. CDR3 DNA sequence: TGTGCCAGCAGCCCGGACAGGGAGGACGAGCAGTACTTC. It specifies CASSPDREDEQYF.

This clonotype was detected many times. The chain recombines TRBV6-2 or TRBV6-3 with TRBJ2-3; 9 positions agree with TRBD2. After removal of 4 bases from V and 0 bases from J, the junction contained 29 bases not matched to a gene. The CDR3 totals 24 residues. CDR1 MNHEY and CDR2 SVGEGT come from the germline V gene. CDR3 residues: CASSSNRRGGPAGGSRPSTDTQYF. The DNA for the CDR3 is TGTGCCAGCAGTTCAAATCGGAGAGGGGGGCCAGCGGGAGGCTCACGTCCTAGCACAGATACGCAGTATTTT.

This clonotype was recorded at least ten times. The chain links TRBV4-2 to TRBJ2-5; tentatively, D is TRBD2 (6 bases). Trimming took 0 bases from V and 2 from J, leaving 10 bases between them. The germline gives CDR1 LGHNA, CDR2 YNFKEQ. The CDR3 has 15 amino acids. The CDR3 loop reads CASSQDIAGQETQYF. Written as DNA, the CDR3 is TGTGCCAGCAGCCAAGATATTGCGGGGCAAGAGACCCAGTACTTC.

This clonotype was observed many times. The CDR3 reads CSASWGLAGWNEQFF. In nucleotides, the CDR3 is TGCAGTGCTAGCTGGGGACTAGCGGGATGGAATGAGCAGTTCTTC. This chain uses TRBV20-1 with TRBJ2-1; 13 positions match TRBD2. V gave up 3 bases and J gave up 7 bases; unmatched junction bases: 6. The CDR3 contains 15 residues. Looked up from germline, CDR1 is DFQATT and CDR2 is SNEGSKA (reference sequence).

This clonotype appeared many times. This chain joins TRBV20-1 and TRBJ2-7, with 9 bases aligning to TRBD1. The germline CDR1 and CDR2 sequences are DFQATT and SNEGSKA (reference sequence). V lost 6 bases to trimming and J lost 7 bases; unmatched junction nucleotides: 10. This CDR3 comprises 13 residues. CDR3 DNA: TGCAGTGCCCCCCGACAGGGGGTTCGGGAGCAGTACTTC. As protein: CSAPRQGVREQYF.